This T cell receptor (beta chain) originates from a study of regulatory T cells in long-lasting Graves disease. Study at large: Graves' patients, diagnosed recently, had received antithyroid drugs under 3 months. Study outcomes and limitations: Among samples with persistent disease, TRBV28, TRBJ1-2 and TRBJ2-5 were favored.

Ten or more counts support this clonotype. What it binds is unknown. With iRepertoire HTBI primers and Arm-PCR of CDR3 regions, TCR beta libraries were built. TCRdb analysed the multiplex PCR reads with MiXCR anew, one entry per CDR3 protein. Among 600,000 to 650,000 distinct CDR3 sequences listed, 16% were seen once. The CDR3 has 15 residues. With 5 bases clipped from V and 4 bases from J, the junction kept 4 bases outside the gene matches. Germline V gene lookup returns CDR1 MNHNS and CDR2 SASEGT. Time point reported: newly diagnosed GD, antithyroid drugs for less than 3 months. PBMC RNA served as the TCR library source. These data were likewise used in another study, on T cells in Graves' hyperthyroidism and ophthalmopathy. As that report states: Blood also showed most of the thyroid clonotypes that were expanded above 0.001. Stable hyperthyroidism and ophthalmopathy were separated using 13 V-J signatures.

Sample: peripheral blood mononuclear cells (PBMCs), taken at new diagnosis, from a patient treated with antithyroid drugs. The chain links TRBV6-1 to TRBJ1-4, with 10 bases lining up with TRBD1. The origin of this receptor is a young woman with Graves disease. The CDR3: CASSRQGAINEKLFF. The CDR3 bases are TGTGCCAGCAGTCGACAGGGGGCCATTAATGAAAAACTGTTTTTT.